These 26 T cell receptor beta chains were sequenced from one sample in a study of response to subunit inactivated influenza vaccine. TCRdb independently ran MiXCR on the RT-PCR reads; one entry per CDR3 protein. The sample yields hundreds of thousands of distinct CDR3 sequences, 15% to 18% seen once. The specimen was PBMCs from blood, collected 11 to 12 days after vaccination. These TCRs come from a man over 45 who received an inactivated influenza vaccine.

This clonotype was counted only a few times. CDR3 loop: CSAREDNRGPYEQYF. CDR3 DNA: TGCAGTGCTAGAGAGGATAACAGGGGGCCCTACGAGCAGTACTTC. The V call is TRBV20-1, the J call TRBJ2-7; TRBD1 matches at 9 bases. Unmatched junction bases numbered 5, after V lost 0 bases and J lost 2 bases. The length of the CDR3 is 15 residues. Germline assignment: CDR1 DFQATT and CDR2 SNEGSKA (reference sequence).

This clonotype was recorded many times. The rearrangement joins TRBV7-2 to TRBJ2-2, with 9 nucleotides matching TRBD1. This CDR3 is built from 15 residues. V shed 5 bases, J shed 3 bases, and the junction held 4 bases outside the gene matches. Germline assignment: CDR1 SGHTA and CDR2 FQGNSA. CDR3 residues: CASSAQGAYTGELFF. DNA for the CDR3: TGTGCCAGCAGCGCACAGGGGGCTTACACCGGGGAGCTGTTTTTT.

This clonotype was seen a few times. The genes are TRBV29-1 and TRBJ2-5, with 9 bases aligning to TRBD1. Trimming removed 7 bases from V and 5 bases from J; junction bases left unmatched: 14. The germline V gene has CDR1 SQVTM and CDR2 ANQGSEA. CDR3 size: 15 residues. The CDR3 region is CSAILYRGLGETQYF. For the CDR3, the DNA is TGCAGCGCGATCCTCTACAGGGGGCTTGGGGAGACCCAGTACTTC.

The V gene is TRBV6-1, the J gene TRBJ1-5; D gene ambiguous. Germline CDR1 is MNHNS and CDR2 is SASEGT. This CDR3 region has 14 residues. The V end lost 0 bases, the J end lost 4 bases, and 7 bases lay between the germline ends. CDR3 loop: CASSEALGNQPQHF. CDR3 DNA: TGTGCCAGCAGTGAAGCGCTCGGAAATCAGCCCCAGCATTTT.

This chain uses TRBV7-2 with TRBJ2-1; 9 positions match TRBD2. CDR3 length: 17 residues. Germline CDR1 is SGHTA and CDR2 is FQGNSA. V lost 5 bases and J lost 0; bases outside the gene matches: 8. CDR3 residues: CASSPKGLASSYNEQFF. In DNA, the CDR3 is TGTGCCAGCAGCCCAAAGGGACTAGCCTCCTCCTACAATGAGCAGTTCTTC. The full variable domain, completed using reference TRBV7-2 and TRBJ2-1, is GAGVSQSPSNKVTEKGKDVELRCDPISGHTALYWYRQSLGQGLEFLIYFQGNSAPDKSGLPSDRFSAERTGGSVSTLTIQRTQQEDSAVYLCASSPKGLASSYNEQFFGPGTRLTVL.

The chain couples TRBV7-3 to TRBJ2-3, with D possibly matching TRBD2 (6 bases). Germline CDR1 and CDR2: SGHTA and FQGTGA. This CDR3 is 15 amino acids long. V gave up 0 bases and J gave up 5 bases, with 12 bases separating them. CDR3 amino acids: CASSLTAGHLDTQYF. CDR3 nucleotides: TGTGCCAGCAGCTTAACGGCGGGGCATTTAGATACGCAGTATTTT.

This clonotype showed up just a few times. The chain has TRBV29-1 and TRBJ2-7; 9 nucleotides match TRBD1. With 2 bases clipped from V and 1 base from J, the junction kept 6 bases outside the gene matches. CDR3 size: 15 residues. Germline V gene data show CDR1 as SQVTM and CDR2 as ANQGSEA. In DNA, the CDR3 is TGCAGCGTTGAACAGCCGGGACAGGGATCCTACGAGCAGTACTTC. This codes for CSVEQPGQGSYEQYF.

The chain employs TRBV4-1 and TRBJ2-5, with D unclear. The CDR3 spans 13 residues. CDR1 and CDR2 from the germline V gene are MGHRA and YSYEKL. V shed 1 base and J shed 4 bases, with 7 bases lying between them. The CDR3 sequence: CASSQAQIETQYF. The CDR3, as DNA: TGCGCCAGCAGCCAAGCGCAGATAGAGACCCAGTACTTC.

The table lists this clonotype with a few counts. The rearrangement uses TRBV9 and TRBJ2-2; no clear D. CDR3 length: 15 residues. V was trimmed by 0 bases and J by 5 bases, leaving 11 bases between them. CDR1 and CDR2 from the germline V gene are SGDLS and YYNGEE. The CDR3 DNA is TGTGCCAGCAGCGTAGTGGGGATAGGTACCGGGGAGCTGTTTTTT. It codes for CASSVVGIGTGELFF.

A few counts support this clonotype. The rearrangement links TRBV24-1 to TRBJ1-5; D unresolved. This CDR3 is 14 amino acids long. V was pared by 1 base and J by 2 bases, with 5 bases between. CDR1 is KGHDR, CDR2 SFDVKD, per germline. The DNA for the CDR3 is TGTGCCACCAGTGATTTCGGGGGCAATCAGCCCCAGCATTTT. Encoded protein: CATSDFGGNQPQHF.

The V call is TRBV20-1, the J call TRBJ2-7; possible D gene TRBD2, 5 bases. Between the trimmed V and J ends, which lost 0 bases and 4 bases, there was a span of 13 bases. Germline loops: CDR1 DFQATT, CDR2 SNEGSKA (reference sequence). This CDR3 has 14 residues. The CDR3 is CSAREPAWRYEQYF. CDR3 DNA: TGCAGTGCTAGAGAACCGGCTTGGAGGTACGAGCAGTACTTC.

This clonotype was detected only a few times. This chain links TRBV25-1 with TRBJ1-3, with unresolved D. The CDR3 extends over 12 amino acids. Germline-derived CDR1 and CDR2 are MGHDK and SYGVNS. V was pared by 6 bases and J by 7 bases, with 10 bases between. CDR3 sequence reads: CASSQVNNTIYF. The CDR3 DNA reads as TGTGCCAGCAGCCAAGTAAATAACACCATATATTTT.

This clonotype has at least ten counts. Here the CDR3 DNA reads TGCGCCAGCAGCCAGCCGTACGGGGAGCAGTACTTC. Protein sequence: CASSQPYGEQYF. The V and J genes are TRBV4-1 and TRBJ2-7; D is undetermined. V shed 3 bases and J shed 7 bases, with 10 bases lying between them. The CDR3 sequence is 12 residues long. Looked up from germline, CDR1 is MGHRA and CDR2 is YSYEKL.

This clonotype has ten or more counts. CDR3 region: CASSLEGGGNEQYF. The CDR3 bases are TGCGCCAGCAGCTTGGAAGGGGGAGGGAACGAGCAGTACTTC. V gene TRBV5-1 combines with J gene TRBJ2-7, with D maybe TRBD2 (7 bases). CDR3 length equals 14 residues. Germline CDR1 SGHRS, CDR2 YFSETQ. V was cut by 0 bases and J by 5 bases, with 12 bases left in between.

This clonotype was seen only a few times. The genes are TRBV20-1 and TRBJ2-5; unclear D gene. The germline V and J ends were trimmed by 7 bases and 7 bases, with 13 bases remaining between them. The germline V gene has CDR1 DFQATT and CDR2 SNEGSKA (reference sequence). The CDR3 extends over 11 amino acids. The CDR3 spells CSVPTPPTQYF. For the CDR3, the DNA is TGCAGTGTTCCAACCCCCCCGACCCAGTACTTC.

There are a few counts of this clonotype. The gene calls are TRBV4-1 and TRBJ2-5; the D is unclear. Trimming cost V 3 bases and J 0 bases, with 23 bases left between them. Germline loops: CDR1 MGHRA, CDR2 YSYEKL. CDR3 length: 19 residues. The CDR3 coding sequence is TGCGCCAGCAGCCAGGGTCGAGGCTGGGCAAATGGGGACCAAGAGACCCAGTACTTC. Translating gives CASSQGRGWANGDQETQYF.

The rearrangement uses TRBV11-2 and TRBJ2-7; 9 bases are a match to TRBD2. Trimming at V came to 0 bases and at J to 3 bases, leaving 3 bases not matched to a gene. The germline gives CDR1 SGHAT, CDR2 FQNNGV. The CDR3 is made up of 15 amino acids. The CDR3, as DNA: TGTGCCAGCAGCTTAGAGGCGCGGGAGGGCTACGAGCAGTACTTC. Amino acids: CASSLEAREGYEQYF.

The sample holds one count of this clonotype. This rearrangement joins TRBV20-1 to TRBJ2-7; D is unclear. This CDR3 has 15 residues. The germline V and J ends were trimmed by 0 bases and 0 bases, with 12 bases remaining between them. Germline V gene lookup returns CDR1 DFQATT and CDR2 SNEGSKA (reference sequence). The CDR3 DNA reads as TGCAGTGCTAGAGATAACTTTAGAAGCTCCTACGAGCAGTACTTC. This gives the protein CSARDNFRSSYEQYF.

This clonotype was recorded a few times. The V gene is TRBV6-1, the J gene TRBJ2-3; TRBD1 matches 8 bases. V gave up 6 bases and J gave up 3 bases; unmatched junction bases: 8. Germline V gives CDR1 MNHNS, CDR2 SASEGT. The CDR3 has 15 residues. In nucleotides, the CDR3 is TGTGCCAGCAGCCCCCTCAGGACAGGGACAGATACGCAGTATTTT. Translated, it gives CASSPLRTGTDTQYF.

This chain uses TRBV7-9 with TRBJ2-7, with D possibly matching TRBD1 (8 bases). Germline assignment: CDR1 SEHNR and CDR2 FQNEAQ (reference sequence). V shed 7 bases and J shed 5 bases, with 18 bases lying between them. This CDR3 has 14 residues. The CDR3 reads CASTTGGAENEQYF. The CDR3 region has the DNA TGTGCCAGCACCACAGGGGGGGCCGAGAACGAGCAGTACTTC.

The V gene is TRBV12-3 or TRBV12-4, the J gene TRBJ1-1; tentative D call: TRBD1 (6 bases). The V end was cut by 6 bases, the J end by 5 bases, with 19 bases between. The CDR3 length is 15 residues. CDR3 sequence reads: CASSPTGPFLTEAFF. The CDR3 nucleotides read TGTGCCAGCAGCCCAACAGGGCCCTTTTTGACTGAAGCTTTCTTT.

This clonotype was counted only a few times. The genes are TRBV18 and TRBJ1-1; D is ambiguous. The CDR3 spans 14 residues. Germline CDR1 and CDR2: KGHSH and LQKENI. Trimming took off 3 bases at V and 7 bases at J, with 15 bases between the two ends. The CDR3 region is CASSPGSAALEAFF. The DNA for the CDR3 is TGTGCCAGCTCACCGGGCTCAGCTGCGCTTGAAGCTTTCTTT.

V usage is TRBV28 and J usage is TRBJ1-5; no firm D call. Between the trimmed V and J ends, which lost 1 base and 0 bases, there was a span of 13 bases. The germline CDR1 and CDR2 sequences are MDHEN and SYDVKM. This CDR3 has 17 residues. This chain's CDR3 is CASSLFPRAVSNQPQHF. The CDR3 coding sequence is TGTGCCAGCAGTTTATTCCCACGGGCAGTTAGCAATCAGCCCCAGCATTTT.

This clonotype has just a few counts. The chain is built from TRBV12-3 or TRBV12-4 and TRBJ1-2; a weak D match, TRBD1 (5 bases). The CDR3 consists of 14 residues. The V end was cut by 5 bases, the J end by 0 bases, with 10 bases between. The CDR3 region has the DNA TGTGCCAGCAGTGCTTGGACATCTAACTATGGCTACACCTTC. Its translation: CASSAWTSNYGYTF.

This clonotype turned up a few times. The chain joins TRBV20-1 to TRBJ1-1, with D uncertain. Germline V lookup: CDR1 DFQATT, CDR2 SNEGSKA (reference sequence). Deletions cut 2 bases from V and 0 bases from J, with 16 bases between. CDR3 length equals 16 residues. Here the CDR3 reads CSARMGGRNLNTEAFF. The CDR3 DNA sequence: TGCAGTGCTAGAATGGGTGGACGGAACTTGAACACTGAAGCTTTCTTT.

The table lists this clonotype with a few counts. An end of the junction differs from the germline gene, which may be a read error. The CDR3 region has the DNA TGCAGTACTAGCGGGAGGACAGATACGCAGTATTTT. Its protein is CSTSGRTDTQYF. The genes are TRBV20-1 and TRBJ2-3; 12 bases align to TRBD2. Germline V lookup: CDR1 DFQATT, CDR2 SNEGSKA (reference sequence). The CDR3 covers 12 residues.